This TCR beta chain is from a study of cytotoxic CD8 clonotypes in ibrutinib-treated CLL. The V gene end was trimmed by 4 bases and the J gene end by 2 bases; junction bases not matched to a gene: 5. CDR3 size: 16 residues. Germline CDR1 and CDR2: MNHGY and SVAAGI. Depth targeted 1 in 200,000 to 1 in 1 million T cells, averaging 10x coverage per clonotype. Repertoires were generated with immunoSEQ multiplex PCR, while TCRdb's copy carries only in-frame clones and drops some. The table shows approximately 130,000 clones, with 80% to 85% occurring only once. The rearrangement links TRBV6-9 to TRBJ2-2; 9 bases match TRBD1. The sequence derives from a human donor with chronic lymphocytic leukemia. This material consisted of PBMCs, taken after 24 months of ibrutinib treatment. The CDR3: CASSSRQGENTGELFF. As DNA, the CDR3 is TGTGCCAGCAGTTCCAGACAGGGGGAAAACACCGGGGAGCTGTTTTTT.